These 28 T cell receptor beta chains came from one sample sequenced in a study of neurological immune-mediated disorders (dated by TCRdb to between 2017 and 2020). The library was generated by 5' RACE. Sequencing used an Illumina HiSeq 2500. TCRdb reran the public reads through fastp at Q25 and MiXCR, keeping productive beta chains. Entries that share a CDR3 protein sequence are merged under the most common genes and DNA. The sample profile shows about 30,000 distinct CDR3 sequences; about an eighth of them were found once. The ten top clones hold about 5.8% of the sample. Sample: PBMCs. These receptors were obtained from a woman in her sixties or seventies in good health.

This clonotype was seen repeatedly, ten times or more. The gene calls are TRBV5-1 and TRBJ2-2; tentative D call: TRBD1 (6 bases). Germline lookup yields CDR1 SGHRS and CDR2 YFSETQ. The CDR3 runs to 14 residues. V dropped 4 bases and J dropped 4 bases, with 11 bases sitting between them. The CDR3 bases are TGCGCCAGCAGCCCACAGGGTTCCACCGGGGAGCTGTTTTTT. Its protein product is CASSPQGSTGELFF.

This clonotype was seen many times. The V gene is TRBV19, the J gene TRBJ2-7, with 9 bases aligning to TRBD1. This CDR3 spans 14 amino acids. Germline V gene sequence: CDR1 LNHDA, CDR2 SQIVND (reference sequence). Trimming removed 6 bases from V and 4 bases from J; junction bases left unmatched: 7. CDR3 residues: CASRDRGDRYEQYF. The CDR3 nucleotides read TGTGCCAGTAGGGACAGGGGCGACCGATACGAGCAGTACTTC.

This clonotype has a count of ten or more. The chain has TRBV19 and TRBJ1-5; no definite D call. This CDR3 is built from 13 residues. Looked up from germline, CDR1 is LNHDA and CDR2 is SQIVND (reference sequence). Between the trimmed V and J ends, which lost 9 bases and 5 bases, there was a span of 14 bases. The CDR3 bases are TGTGCCAGCCAGGCGGAAGCCCATCAGCCCCAGCATTTT. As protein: CASQAEAHQPQHF.

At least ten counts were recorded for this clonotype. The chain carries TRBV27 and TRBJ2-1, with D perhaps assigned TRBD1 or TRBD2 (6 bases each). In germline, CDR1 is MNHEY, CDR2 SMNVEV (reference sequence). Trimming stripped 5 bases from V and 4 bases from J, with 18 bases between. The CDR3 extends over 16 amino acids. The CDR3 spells CASSLGLGGAYNEQFF. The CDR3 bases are TGTGCCAGCAGTCTGGGATTGGGGGGCGCATACAATGAGCAGTTCTTC.

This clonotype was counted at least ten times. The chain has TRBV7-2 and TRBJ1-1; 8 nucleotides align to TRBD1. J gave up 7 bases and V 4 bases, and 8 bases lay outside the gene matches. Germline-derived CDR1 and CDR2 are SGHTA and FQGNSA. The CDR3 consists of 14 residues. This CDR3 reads CASSSADRASEAFF. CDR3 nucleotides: TGTGCCAGCAGCTCAGCGGACAGGGCCAGTGAAGCTTTCTTT.

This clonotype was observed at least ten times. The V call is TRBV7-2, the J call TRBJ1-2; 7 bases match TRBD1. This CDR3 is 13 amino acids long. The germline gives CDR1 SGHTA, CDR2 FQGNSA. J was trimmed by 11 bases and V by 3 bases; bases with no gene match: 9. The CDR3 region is CASSLARQGDYTF. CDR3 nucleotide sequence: TGTGCCAGCAGCTTGGCGAGACAGGGAGATTACACCTTC. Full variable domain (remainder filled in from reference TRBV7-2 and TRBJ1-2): GAGVSQSPSNKVTEKGKDVELRCDPISGHTALYWYRQSLGQGLEFLIYFQGNSAPDKSGLPSDRFSAERTGGSVSTLTIQRTQQEDSAVYLCASSLARQGDYTFGSGTRLTVV.

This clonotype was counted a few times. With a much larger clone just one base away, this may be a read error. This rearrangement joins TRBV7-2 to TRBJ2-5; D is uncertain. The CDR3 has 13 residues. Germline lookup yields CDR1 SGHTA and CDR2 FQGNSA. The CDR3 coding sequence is TGTGCCAGCAGGATAGGCATCCAAGGGACCCAGTACTTC. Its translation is CASRIGIQGTQYF. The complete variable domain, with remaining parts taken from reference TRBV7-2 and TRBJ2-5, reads GAGVSQSPSNKVTEKGKDVELRCDPISGHTALYWYRQSLGQGLEFLIYFQGNSAPDKSGLPSDRFSAERTGGSVSTLTIQRTQQEDSAVYLCASRIGIQGTQYFGPGTRLLVL.

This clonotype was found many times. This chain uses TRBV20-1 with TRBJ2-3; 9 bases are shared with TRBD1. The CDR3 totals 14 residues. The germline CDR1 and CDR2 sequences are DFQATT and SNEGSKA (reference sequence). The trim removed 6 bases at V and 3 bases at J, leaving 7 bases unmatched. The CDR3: CSAQPGQGTDTQYF. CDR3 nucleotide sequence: TGCAGTGCCCAGCCGGGACAGGGTACAGATACGCAGTATTTT.

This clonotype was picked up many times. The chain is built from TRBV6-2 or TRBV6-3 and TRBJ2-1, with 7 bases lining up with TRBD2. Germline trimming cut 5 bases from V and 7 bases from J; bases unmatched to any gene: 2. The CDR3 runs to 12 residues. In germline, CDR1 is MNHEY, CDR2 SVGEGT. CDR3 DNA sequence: TGTGCCAGCAGTGGGACTACTAATGAGCAGTTCTTC. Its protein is CASSGTTNEQFF.

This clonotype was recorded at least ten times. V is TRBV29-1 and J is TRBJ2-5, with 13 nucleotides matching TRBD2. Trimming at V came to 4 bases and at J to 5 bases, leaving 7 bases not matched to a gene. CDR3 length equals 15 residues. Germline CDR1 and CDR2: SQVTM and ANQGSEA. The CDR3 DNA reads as TGCAGCGTTGCAACTAGCGGGGGGGCGAGGGAGACCCAGTACTTC. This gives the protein CSVATSGGARETQYF.

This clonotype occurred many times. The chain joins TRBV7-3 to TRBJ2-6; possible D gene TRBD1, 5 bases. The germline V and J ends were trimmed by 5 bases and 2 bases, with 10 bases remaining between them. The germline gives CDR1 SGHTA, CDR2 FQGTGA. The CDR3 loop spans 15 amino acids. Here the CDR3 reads CASSRTRAGANVLTF. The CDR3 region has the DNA TGTGCCAGCAGCCGAACCAGGGCTGGGGCCAACGTCCTGACTTTC.

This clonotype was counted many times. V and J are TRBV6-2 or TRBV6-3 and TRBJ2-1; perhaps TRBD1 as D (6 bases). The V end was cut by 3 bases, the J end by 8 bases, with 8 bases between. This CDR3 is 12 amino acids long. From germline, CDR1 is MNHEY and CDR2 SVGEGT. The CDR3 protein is CASSYTGHEQFF. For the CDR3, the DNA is TGTGCCAGCAGTTATACAGGGCATGAGCAGTTCTTC.

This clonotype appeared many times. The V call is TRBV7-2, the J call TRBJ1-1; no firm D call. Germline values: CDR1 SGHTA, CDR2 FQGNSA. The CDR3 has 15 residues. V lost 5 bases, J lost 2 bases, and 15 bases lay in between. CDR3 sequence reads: CASSRLFGINTEAFF. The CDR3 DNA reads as TGTGCCAGCAGCCGCCTGTTCGGGATTAACACTGAAGCTTTCTTT.

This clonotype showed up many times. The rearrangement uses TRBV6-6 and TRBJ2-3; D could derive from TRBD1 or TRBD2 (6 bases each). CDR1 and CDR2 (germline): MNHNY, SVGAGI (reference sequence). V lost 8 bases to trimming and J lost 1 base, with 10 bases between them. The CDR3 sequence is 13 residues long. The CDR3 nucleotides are TGTGCCAGCCGGGGGCCGGGCACAGATACGCAGTATTTT. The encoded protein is CASRGPGTDTQYF.

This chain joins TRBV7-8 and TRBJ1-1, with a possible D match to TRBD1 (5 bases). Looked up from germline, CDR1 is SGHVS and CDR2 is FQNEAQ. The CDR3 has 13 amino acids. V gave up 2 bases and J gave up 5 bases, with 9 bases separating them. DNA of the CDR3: TGTGCCAGCAGCTTATACGCAGGGACTGAAGCTTTCTTT. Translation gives CASSLYAGTEAFF.

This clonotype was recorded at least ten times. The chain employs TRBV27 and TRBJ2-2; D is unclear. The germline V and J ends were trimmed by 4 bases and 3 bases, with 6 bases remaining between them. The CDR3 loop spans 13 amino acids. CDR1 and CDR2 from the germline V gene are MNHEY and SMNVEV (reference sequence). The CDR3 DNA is TGTGCCAGCAGTTCCACTTACACCGGGGAGCTGTTTTTT. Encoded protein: CASSSTYTGELFF.

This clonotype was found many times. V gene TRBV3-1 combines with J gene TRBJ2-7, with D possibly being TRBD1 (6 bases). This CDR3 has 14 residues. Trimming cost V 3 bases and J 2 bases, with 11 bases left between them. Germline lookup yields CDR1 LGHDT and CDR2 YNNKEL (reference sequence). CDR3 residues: CASSHGRGTYEQYF. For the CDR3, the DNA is TGTGCCAGCAGCCACGGCAGGGGTACCTACGAGCAGTACTTC.

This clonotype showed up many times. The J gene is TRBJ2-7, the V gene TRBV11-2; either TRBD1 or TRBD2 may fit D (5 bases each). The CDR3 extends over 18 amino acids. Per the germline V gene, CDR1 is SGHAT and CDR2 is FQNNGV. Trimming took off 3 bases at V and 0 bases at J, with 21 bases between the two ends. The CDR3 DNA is TGTGCCAGCAGCTTCAGCCCAAAGCTAGGGACGGACTCCTACGAGCAGTACTTC. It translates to CASSFSPKLGTDSYEQYF.

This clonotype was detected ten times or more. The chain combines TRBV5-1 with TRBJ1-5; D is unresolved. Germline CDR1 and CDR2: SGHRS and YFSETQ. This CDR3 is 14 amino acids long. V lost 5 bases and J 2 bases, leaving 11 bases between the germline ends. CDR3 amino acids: CASSQGSGNQPQHF. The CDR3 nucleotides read TGCGCCAGCAGTCAAGGGTCGGGCAATCAGCCCCAGCATTTT. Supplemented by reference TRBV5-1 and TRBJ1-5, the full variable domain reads KAGVTQTPRYLIKTRGQQVTLSCSPISGHRSVSWYQQTPGQGLQFLFEYFSETQRNKGNFPGRFSGRQFSNSRSEMNVSTLELGDSALYLCASSQGSGNQPQHFGDGTRLSIL.

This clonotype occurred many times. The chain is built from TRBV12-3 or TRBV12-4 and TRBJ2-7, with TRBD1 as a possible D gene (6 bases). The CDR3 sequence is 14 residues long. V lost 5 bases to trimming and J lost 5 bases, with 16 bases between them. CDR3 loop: CASSPETGRDEQYF. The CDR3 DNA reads TGTGCCAGCAGTCCGGAGACAGGCAGGGACGAGCAGTACTTC.

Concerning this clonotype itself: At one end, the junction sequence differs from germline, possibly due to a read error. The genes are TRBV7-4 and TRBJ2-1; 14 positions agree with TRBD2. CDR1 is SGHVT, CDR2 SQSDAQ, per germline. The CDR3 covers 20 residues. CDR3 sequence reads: CGSSLRLAGGHSTSYNEQFF. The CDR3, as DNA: TGTGGCAGCTCCCTACGACTAGCGGGGGGGCATAGTACCTCCTACAATGAGCAGTTCTTC.

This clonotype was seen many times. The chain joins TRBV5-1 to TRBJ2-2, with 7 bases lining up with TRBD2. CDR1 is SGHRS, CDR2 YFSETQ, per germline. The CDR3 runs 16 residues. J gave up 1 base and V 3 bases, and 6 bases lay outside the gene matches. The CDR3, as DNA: TGCGCCAGCAGCTCCCCCGGGGGGATGAACACCGGGGAGCTGTTTTTT. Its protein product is CASSSPGGMNTGELFF.

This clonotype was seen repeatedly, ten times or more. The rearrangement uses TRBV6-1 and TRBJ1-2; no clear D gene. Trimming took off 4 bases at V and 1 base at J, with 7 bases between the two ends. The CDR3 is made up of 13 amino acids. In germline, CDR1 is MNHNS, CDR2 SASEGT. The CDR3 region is CASSVYLNYGYTF. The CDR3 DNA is TGTGCCAGCAGTGTTTACCTTAACTATGGCTACACCTTC.

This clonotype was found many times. The CDR3 sequence is CATADRFNEKLFF. The CDR3 DNA sequence: TGTGCCACCGCGGACAGGTTTAATGAAAAACTGTTTTTT. This rearrangement joins TRBV27 to TRBJ1-4; 7 nucleotides match TRBD1. From germline, CDR1 is MNHEY and CDR2 SMNVEV (reference sequence). Trimming at V came to 10 bases and at J to 4 bases, leaving 6 bases not matched to a gene. The CDR3 extends over 13 amino acids.

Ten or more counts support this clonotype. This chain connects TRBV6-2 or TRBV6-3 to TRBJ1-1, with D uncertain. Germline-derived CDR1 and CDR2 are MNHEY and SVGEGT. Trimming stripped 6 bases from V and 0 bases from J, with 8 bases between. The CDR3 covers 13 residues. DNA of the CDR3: TGTGCCAGCAGGACCGTTATGAACACTGAAGCTTTCTTT. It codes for CASRTVMNTEAFF.

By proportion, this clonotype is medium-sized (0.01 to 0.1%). The CDR3 loop reads CASSSRQGLSYGYTF. Here the CDR3 DNA reads TGTGCCAGCAGCTCTCGACAGGGACTGTCCTATGGCTACACCTTC. This chain joins TRBV7-2 and TRBJ1-2; the match to TRBD1 covers 7 bases. V trimming: 4 bases; J trimming: 4 bases; junction bases outside the gene matches: 9. CDR1 and CDR2 (germline): SGHTA, FQGNSA. This CDR3 has 15 residues.

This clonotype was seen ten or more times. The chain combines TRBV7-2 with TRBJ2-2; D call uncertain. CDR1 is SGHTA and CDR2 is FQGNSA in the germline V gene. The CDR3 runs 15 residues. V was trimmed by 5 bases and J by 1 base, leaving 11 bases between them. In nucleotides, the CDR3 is TGTGCCAGCAGCCCCCGATTACAGAACACCGGGGAGCTGTTTTTT. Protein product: CASSPRLQNTGELFF.

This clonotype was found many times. The CDR3 DNA is TGCAGTGCTACAACGGGACTAGCTAGGGAGACCCAGTACTTC. It translates to CSATTGLARETQYF. The chain recombines TRBV20-1 with TRBJ2-5; 9 bases are a match to TRBD2. Germline V gene sequence: CDR1 DFQATT, CDR2 SNEGSKA (reference sequence). The CDR3 sequence is 14 residues long. V shed 4 bases, J shed 5 bases, and the junction held 8 bases outside the gene matches.